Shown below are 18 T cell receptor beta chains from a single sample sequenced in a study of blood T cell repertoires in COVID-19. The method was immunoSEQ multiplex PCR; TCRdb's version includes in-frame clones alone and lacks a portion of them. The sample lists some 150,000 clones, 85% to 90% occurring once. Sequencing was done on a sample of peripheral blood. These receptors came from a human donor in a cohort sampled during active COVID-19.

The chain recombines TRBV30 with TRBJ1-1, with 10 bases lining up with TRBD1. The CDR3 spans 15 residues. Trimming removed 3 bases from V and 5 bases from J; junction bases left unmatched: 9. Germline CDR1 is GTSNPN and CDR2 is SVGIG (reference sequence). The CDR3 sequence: CAWRGYRTGGTEAFF. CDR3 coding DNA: TGTGCCTGGAGGGGTTATCGGACAGGGGGAACTGAAGCTTTCTTT.

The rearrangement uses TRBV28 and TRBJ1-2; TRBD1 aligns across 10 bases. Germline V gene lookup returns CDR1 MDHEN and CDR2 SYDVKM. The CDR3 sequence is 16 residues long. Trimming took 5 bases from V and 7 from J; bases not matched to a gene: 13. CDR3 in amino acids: CASSGGTGERARGYTF. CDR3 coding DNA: TGTGCCAGCAGTGGGGGGACAGGGGAAAGGGCCCGTGGCTACACCTTC.

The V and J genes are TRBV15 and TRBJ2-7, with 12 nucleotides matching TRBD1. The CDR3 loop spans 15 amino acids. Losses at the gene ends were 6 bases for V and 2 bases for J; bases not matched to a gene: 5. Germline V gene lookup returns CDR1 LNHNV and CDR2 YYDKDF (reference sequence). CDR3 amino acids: CATSWDRGRPYEQYF. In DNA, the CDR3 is TGTGCCACCAGTTGGGACAGGGGGCGCCCCTACGAGCAGTACTTC.

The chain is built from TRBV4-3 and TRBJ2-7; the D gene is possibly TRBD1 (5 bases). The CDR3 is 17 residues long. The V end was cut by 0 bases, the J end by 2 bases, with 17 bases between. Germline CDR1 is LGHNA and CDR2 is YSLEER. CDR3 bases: TGCGCCAGCAGCCAAGATCGGTCAACTGGGGCTCCCTACGAGCAGTACTTC. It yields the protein CASSQDRSTGAPYEQYF.

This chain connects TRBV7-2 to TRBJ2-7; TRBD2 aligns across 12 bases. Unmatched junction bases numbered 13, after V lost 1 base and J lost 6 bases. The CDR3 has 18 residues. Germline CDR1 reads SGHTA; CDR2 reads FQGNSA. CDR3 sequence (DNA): TGTGCCAGCAGCTTAGAGCCTTTAACTAGCGGGAGGAGGTTCGAGCAGTACTTC. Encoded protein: CASSLEPLTSGRRFEQYF.

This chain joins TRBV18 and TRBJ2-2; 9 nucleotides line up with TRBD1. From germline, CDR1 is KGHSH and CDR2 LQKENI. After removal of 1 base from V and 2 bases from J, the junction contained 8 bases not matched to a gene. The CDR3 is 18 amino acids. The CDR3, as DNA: TGTGCCAGCTCACCACTGTCACAGGGGGCGCTTAACACCGGGGAGCTGTTTTTT. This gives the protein CASSPLSQGALNTGELFF.

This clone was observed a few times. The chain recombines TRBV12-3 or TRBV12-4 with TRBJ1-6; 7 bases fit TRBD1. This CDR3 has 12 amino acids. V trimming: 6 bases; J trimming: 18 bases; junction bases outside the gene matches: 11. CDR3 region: CASSSGDSIPHF. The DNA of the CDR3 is TGTGCCAGCAGCTCTGGGGACAGCATACCCCACTTT.

The CDR3 reads CASRTRGRAYGYTF. In DNA, the CDR3 is TGTGCCAGCAGGACTCGGGGTAGGGCCTATGGCTACACCTTC. The chain is built from TRBV28 and TRBJ1-2; no reliable D call. Trimming took 6 bases from V and 4 from J, leaving 15 bases between them. Germline V gene data show CDR1 as MDHEN and CDR2 as SYDVKM. The CDR3 is 14 amino acids.

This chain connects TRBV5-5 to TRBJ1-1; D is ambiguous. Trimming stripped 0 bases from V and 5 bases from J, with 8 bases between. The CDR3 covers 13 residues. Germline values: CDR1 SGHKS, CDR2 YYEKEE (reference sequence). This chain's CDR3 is CASSLERETEAFF. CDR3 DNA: TGTGCCAGCAGCTTGGAGAGGGAGACTGAAGCTTTCTTT.

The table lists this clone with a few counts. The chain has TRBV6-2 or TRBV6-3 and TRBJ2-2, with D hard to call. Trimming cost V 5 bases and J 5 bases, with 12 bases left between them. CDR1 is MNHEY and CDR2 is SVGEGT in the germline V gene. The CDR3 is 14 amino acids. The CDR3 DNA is TGTGCCAGCAGTAACTACAGCAGGACCGGGGAGCTGTTTTTT. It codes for CASSNYSRTGELFF.

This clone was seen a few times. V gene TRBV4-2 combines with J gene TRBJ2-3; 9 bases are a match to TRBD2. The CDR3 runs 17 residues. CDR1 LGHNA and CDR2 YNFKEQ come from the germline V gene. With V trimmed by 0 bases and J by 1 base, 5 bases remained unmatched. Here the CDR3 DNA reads TGTGCCAGCAGCCAAGATCGGGTAGCGGGGGGCACAGATACGCAGTATTTT. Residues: CASSQDRVAGGTDTQYF.

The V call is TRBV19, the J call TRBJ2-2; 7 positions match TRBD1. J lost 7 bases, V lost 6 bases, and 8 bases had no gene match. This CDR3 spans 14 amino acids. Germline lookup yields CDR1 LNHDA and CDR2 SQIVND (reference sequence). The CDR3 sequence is CASSPYRTGGELFF. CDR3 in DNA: TGTGCCAGTAGCCCTTACAGGACAGGCGGGGAGCTGTTTTTT.

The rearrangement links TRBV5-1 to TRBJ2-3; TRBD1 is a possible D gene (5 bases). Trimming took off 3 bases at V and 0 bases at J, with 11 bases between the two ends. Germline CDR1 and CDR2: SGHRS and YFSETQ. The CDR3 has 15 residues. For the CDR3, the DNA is TGCGCCAGCAGCTGGCAGGGCTCTAGCACAGATACGCAGTATTTT. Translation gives CASSWQGSSTDTQYF.

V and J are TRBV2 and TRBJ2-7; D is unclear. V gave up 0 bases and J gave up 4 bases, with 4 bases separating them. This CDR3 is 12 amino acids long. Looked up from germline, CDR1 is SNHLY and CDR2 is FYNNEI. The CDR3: CASSEALYEQYF. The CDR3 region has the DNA TGTGCCAGCAGTGAAGCCCTTTACGAGCAGTACTTC.

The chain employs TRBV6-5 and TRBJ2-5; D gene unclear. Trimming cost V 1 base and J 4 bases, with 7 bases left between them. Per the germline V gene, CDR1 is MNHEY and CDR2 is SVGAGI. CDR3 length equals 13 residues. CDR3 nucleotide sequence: TGTGCCAGCAGTTACTTGGAGAGAGAGACCCAGTACTTC. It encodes CASSYLERETQYF.

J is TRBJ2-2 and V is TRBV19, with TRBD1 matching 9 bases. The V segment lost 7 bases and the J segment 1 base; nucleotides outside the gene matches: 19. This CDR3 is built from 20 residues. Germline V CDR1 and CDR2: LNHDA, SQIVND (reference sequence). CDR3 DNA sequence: TGTGCCAGTATCTGGAGACCGGGACAGGGTCGAAACGAGAACACCGGGGAGCTGTTTTTT. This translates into CASIWRPGQGRNENTGELFF.

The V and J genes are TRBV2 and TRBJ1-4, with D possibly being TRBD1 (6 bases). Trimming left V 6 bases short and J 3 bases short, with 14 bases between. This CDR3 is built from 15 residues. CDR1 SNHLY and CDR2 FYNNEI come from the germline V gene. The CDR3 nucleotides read TGTGCCAGCAGCGCCGACAGGAGATCTAATGAAAAACTGTTTTTT. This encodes CASSADRRSNEKLFF.

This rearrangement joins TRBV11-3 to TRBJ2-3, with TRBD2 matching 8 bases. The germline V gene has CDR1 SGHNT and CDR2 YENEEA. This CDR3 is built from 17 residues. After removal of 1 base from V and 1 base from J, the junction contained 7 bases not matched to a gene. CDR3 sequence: CASSLGGTSGGTDTQYF. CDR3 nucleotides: TGTGCCAGCAGCTTAGGTGGCACTAGCGGTGGCACAGATACGCAGTATTTT.